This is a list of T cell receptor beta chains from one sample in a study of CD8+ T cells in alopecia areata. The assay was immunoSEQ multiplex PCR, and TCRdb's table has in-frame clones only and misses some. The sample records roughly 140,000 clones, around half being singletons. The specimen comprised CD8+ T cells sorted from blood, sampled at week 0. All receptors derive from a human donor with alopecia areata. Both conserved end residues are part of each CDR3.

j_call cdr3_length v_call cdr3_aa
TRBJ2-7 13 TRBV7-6 CASSLSFPREQYF
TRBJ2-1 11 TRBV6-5 CASSYGYEQFF
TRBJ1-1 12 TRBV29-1 CSVSRGAPEAFF
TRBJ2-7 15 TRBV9 CASSVDGRTPYEQYF
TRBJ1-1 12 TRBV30 CAWKRGNTEAFF
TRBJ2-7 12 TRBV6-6 CASSRDRVEQYF
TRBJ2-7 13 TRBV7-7 CASAAGVSYEQYF
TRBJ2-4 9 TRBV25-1 CAPLNIQYF
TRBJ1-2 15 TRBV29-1 CSVEVRTETNYGYTF
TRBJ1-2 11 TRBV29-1 CSVGTTTGYTF
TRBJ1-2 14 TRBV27 CASSSPSENYGYTF
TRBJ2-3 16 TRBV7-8 CASSLAGRAGTDTQYF
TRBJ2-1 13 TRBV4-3 CASSQSVGNEQFF
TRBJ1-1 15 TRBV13 CASSLTLGLNTEAFF
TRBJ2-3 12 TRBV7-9 CASSFGTDTQYF
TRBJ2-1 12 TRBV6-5 CASSLQGFGQFF
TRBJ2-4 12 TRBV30 CAWGEAKNIQYF
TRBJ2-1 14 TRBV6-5 CASSAPGQANEQFF
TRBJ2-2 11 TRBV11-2 CASSPPGELFF
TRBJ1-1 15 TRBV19 CASIETGNPNTEAFF
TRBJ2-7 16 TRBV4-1 CASSQDWNRGSYEQYF
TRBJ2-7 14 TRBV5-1 CASRPGQGNYEQYF
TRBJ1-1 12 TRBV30 CAWSVVVGEAFF
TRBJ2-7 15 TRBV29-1 CSVEDRRQGPYEQYF
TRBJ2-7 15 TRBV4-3 CASSQGQSSPGEQYF
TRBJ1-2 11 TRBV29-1 CSARDDYGYTF
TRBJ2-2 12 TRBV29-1 CSVDPGTGELFF
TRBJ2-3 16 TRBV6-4 CASSETPSGATDTQYF
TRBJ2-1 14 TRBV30 CAWRGKDRANEQFF
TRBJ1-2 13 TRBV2 CASGHRLDYGYTF
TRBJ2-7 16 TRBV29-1 CSVEVWGRTSSYEQYF
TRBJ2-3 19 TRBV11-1 CASSSPVFGGASSTDTQYF
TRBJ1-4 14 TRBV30 CAWSVGSPNEKLFF
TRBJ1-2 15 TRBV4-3 CASSQDQGTGYGYTF
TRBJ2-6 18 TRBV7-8 CASSHPFESRSGANVLTF
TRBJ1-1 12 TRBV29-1 CSVEDRVVEAFF
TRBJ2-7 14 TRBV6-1 CASSEWKGNYEQYF
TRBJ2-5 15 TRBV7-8 CASSFSRKAPETQYF
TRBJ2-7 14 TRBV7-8 CASSPGTGDYEQYF
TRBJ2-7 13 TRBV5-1 CASSNGDSYEQYF
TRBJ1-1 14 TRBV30 CAWEWRGMNTEAFF
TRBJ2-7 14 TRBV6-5 CASRTDRGSYEQYF
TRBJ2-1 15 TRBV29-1 CSVEIVPGVGNEQFF
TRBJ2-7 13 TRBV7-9 CASSSYSSYEQYF
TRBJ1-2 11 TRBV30 CAWSELYGYTF
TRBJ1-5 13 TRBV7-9 CAGGGDGNQPQHF
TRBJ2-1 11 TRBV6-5 CASILGSEQFF
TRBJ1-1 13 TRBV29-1 CSVLTGMNTEAFF